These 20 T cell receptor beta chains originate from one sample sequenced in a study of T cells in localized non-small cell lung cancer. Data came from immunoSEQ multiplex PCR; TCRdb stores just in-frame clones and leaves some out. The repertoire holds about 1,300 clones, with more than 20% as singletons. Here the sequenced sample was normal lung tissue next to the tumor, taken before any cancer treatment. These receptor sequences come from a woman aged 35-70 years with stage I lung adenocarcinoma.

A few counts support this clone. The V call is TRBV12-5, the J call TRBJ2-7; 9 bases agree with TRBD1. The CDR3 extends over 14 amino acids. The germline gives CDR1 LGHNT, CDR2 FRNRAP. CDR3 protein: CASTISGTGREQYF. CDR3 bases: TGTGCCAGCACGATATCCGGGACAGGGCGCGAGCAGTACTTC.

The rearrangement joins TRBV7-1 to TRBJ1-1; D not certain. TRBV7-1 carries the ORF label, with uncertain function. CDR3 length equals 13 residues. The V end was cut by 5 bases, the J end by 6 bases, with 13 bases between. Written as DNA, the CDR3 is TGTGCCAGCAGCACTTGGACTGACCCTGAAGCTTTCTTT. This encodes CASSTWTDPEAFF.

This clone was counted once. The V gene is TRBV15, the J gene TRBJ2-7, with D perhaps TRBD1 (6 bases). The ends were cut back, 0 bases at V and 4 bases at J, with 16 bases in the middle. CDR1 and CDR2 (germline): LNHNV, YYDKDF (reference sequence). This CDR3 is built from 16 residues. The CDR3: CATSRDRGGLIYEQYF. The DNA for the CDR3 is TGTGCCACCAGCAGAGATCGTGGGGGCCTTATATACGAGCAGTACTTC.

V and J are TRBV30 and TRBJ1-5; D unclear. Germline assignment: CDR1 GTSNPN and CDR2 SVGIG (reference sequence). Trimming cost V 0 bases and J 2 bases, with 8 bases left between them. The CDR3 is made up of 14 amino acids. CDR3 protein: CAWSVNPRNQPQHF. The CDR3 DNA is TGTGCCTGGAGTGTAAACCCCCGCAATCAGCCCCAGCATTTT.

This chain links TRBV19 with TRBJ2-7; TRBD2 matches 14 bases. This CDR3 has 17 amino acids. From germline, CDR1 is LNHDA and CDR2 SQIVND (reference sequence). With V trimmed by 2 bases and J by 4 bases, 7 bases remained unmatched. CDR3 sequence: CASSISGLAGEFYEQYF. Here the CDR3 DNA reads TGTGCCAGTAGTATATCGGGACTAGCGGGAGAATTTTACGAGCAGTACTTC.

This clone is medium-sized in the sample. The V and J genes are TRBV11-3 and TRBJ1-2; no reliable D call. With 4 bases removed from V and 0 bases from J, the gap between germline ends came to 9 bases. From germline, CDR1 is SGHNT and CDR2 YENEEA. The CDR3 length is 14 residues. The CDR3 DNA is TGTGCCAGCAGCTCACAGCAGGCTAACTATGGCTACACCTTC. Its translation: CASSSQQANYGYTF.

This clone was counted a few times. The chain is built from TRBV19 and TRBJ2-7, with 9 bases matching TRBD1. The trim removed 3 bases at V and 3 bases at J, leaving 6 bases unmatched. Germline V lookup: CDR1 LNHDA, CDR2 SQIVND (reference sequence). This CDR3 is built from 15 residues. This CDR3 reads CASSIVPGQGYEQYF. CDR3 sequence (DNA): TGTGCCAGTAGTATCGTCCCGGGACAGGGCTACGAGCAGTACTTC.

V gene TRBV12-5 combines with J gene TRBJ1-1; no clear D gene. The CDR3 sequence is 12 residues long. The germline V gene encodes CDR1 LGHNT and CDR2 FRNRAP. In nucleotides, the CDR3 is TGTGCCAGCGGCTTTGGAGGATTTGAAGCTTTCTTT. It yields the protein CASGFGGFEAFF.

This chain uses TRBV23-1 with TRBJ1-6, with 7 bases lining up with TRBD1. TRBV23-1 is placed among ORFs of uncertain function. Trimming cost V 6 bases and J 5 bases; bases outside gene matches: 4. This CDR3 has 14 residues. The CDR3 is CASSLGQDNSPLHF. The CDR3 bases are TGCGCCAGCAGCCTCGGACAGGATAATTCACCCCTCCACTTT.

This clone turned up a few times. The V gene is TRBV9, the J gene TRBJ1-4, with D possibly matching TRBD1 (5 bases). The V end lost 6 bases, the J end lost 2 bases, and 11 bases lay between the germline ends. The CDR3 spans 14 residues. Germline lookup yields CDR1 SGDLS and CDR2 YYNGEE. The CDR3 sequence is CASTVRDTNEKLFF. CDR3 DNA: TGTGCCAGCACGGTCCGGGACACTAATGAAAAACTGTTTTTT.

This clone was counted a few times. The CDR3 DNA reads as TGTGCCAGCGGGAGCGGACGGCCTAATGAAAAACTGTTTTTT. Its translation: CASGSGRPNEKLFF. This rearrangement joins TRBV11-3 to TRBJ1-4; D uncertain. Looked up from germline, CDR1 is SGHNT and CDR2 is YENEEA. The CDR3 is 14 residues long. Trimming cost V 8 bases and J 3 bases, with 13 bases left between them.

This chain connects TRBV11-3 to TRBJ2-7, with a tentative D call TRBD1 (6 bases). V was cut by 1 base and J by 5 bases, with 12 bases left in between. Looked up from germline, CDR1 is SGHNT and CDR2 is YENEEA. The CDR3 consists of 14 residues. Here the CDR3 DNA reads TGTGCCAGCAGCTTAGTCCAGGGGAACCACGAGCAGTACTTC. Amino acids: CASSLVQGNHEQYF.

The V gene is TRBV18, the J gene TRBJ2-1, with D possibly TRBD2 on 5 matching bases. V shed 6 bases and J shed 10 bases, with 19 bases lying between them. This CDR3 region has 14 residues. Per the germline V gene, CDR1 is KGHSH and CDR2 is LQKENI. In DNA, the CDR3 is TGTGCCAGCTCCTCCGCTAGCACTAGGAGGGAGCAGTTCTTC. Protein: CASSSASTRREQFF.

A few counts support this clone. CDR3 protein: CASSLDRGYGYTF. The DNA for the CDR3 is TGTGCCAGCTCACTTGACAGAGGCTATGGCTACACCTTC. The V gene is TRBV18, the J gene TRBJ1-2; TRBD1 might be the D (5 bases). Germline CDR1 reads KGHSH; CDR2 reads LQKENI. The V gene lost 4 bases and the J gene lost 4 bases, with 10 bases spanning the gap. The CDR3 has 13 residues. The whole variable domain, filled in from reference TRBV18 and TRBJ1-2, reads NAGVMQNPRHLVRRRGQEARLRCSPMKGHSHVYWYRQLPEEGLKFMVYLQKENIIDESGMPKERFSAEFPKEGPSILRIQQVVRGDSAAYFCASSLDRGYGYTFGSGTRLTVV.

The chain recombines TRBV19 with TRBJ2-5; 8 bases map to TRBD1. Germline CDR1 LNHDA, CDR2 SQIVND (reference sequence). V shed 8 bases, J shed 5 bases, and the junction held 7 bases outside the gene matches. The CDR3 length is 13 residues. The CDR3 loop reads CASGRGLIETQYF. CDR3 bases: TGTGCCAGTGGCAGGGGGCTCATCGAGACCCAGTACTTC.

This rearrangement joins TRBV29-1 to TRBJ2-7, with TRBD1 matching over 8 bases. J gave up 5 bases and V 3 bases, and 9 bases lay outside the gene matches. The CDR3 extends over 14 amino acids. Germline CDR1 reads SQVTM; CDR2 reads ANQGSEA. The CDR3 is CSVELTGVTDEQYF. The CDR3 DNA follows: TGCAGCGTTGAGTTGACAGGGGTTACCGACGAGCAGTACTTC.

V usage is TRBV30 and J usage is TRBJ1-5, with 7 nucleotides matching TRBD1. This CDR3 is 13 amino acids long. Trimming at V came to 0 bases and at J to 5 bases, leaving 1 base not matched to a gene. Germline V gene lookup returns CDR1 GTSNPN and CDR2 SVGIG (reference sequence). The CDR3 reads CAWSVQGYQPQHF. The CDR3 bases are TGTGCCTGGAGTGTACAGGGGTATCAGCCCCAGCATTTT.

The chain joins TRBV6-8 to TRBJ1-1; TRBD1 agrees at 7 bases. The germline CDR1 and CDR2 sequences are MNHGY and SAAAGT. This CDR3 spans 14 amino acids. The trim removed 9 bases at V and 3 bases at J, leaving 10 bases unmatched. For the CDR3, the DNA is TGTGCCAGTCGACAGACAGGGAGGGACACTGAAGCTTTCTTT. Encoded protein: CASRQTGRDTEAFF.

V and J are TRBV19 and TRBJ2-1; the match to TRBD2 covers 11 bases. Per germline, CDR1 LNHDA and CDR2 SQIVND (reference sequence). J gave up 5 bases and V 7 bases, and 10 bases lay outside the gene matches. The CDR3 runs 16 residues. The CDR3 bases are TGTGCCAGTACCACCTTAGCGGGAGGGATAAACAATGAGCAGTTCTTC. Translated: CASTTLAGGINNEQFF. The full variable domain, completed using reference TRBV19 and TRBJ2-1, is DGGITQSPKYLFRKEGQNVTLSCEQNLNHDAMYWYRQDPGQGLRLIYYSQIVNDFQKGDIAEGYSVSREKKESFPLTVTSAQKNPTAFYLCASTTLAGGINNEQFFGPGTRLTVL.

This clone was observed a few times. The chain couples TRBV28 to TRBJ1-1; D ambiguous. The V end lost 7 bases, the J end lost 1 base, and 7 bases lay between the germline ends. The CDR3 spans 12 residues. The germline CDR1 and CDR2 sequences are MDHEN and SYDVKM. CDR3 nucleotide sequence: TGTGCCAGCACGGTCGCGAACACTGAAGCTTTCTTT. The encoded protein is CASTVANTEAFF.